Listed here are 30 T cell receptor beta chains from one sample, sequenced in a study of neoadjuvant nivolumab and ipilimumab in lung cancer. Clones were sequenced by immunoSEQ multiplex PCR, and TCRdb holds only the in-frame ones, with some missing. The sample includes tens of thousands of clones, 82% of them seen just once. The specimen comprised peripheral blood, sampled before neoadjuvant nivolumab, alone or with ipilimumab. These receptors originate from an adult with non-small cell lung cancer.

The J gene is TRBJ1-5, the V gene TRBV7-2, with a weak D call TRBD1 (6 bases). The CDR3 covers 14 residues. V lost 2 bases to trimming and J lost 5 bases, with 10 bases between them. Germline lookup yields CDR1 SGHTA and CDR2 FQGNSA. The CDR3 loop reads CASSLSSGDQPQHF. CDR3 nucleotide sequence: TGTGCCAGCAGCTTAAGTTCAGGGGATCAGCCCCAGCATTTT.

This chain links TRBV5-8 with TRBJ1-5; D unclear. The CDR3 runs 14 residues. V was shortened by 6 bases and J by 4 bases, with 14 bases between the two germline ends. Germline V lookup: CDR1 SGHTS, CDR2 YDEGEE. The CDR3 DNA follows: TGTGCCAGCAAAGGATCCGTCGTTAATCAGCCCCAGCATTTT. It codes for CASKGSVVNQPQHF. The variable domain in full, completed from reference TRBV5-8 and TRBJ1-5, reads EAGVTQSPTHLIKTRGQQATLRCSPISGHTSVYWYQQALGLGLQFLLWYDEGEERNRGNFPPRFSGRQFPNYSSELNVNALELEDSALYLCASKGSVVNQPQHFGDGTRLSIL.

V and J are TRBV5-6 and TRBJ1-1; D call uncertain. V was cut by 0 bases and J by 3 bases, with 6 bases left in between. CDR1 and CDR2 (germline): SGHDT, YYEEEE. The CDR3 sequence is 13 residues long. The CDR3 spells CASSLGLHTEAFF. The CDR3 bases are TGTGCCAGCAGCTTGGGCCTCCACACTGAAGCTTTCTTT.

The gene calls are TRBV4-2 and TRBJ2-7; 9 bases are shared with TRBD1. Losses at the gene ends were 5 bases for V and 2 bases for J; bases not matched to a gene: 4. Per germline, CDR1 LGHNA and CDR2 YNFKEQ. The CDR3 is made up of 14 amino acids. The CDR3 bases are TGTGCCAGCAGCTTCCGGGACAGGGCCTACGAGCAGTACTTC. Protein sequence: CASSFRDRAYEQYF.

The rearrangement links TRBV9 to TRBJ2-1, with D perhaps TRBD1 or TRBD2 (5 bases each). Germline V gives CDR1 SGDLS, CDR2 YYNGEE. The V gene lost 0 bases and the J gene lost 9 bases, with 10 bases spanning the gap. The CDR3 has 13 amino acids. CDR3 DNA sequence: TGTGCCAGCAGCGTAGTTGCGAGGGGTGAGCAGTTCTTC. Its translation: CASSVVARGEQFF.

J is TRBJ1-2 and V is TRBV29-1; tentative D call: TRBD1 (5 bases). V was cut by 7 bases and J by 6 bases, with 15 bases left in between. This CDR3 region has 12 residues. Germline V gene data show CDR1 as SQVTM and CDR2 as ANQGSEA. The CDR3 DNA sequence: TGCAGCGGGGGCTCGGTTAGCGATGGCTACACCTTC. Protein sequence: CSGGSVSDGYTF.

V and J are TRBV30 and TRBJ2-3; the match to TRBD2 covers 8 bases. Germline V gene sequence: CDR1 GTSNPN, CDR2 SVGIG (reference sequence). With V trimmed by 2 bases and J by 6 bases, 7 bases remained unmatched. This CDR3 has 14 amino acids. The CDR3 coding sequence is TGTGCCTGGAGTCCGGGACTAGGCGACGATACGCAGTATTTT. It specifies CAWSPGLGDDTQYF.

The V gene is TRBV5-5, the J gene TRBJ1-2, with 7 positions matching TRBD1. There are 13 residues in the CDR3. The germline gives CDR1 SGHKS, CDR2 YYEKEE (reference sequence). The V segment lost 4 bases and the J segment 5 bases; nucleotides outside the gene matches: 5. The DNA of the CDR3 is TGTGCCAGCAGCGACGCAGGGGGGTATGGCTACACCTTC. Its translation is CASSDAGGYGYTF.

This sequence joins TRBV29-1 and TRBJ2-3; D is uncertain. The CDR3 extends over 13 amino acids. CDR1 and CDR2 from the germline V gene are SQVTM and ANQGSEA. With 5 bases removed from V and 1 base from J, the gap between germline ends came to 10 bases. The CDR3 spells CSVHSSRTDTQYF. The CDR3 nucleotides are TGCAGCGTTCACTCTAGTCGCACAGATACGCAGTATTTT.

The chain links TRBV5-4 to TRBJ1-1, with TRBD1 identical over 7 bases. This CDR3 is built from 13 residues. Germline CDR1 reads SGHNT; CDR2 reads YYREEE (reference sequence). Trimming cost V 0 bases and J 7 bases; bases outside gene matches: 3. The CDR3 nucleotides are TGTGCCAGCAGCTTGGACCGGACAGGTGAAGCTTTCTTT. As protein: CASSLDRTGEAFF. The full variable domain, with the rest looked up from reference TRBV5-4 and TRBJ1-1, is ETGVTQSPTHLIKTRGQQVTLRCSSQSGHNTVSWYQQALGQGPQFIFQYYREEENGRGNFPPRFSGLQFPNYSSELNVNALELDDSALYLCASSLDRTGEAFFGQGTRLTVV.

The chain carries TRBV30 and TRBJ1-4; D is unresolved. Germline CDR1 and CDR2: GTSNPN and SVGIG (reference sequence). The CDR3 is 12 residues long. The germline V and J ends were trimmed by 3 bases and 8 bases, with 10 bases remaining between them. CDR3 sequence (DNA): TGTGCCTGGAGCGGGGTAGAGGAAAAACTGTTTTTT. The encoded protein is CAWSGVEEKLFF.

The V and J genes are TRBV5-5 and TRBJ1-1; perhaps TRBD1 as D (6 bases). With 4 bases removed from V and 5 bases from J, the gap between germline ends came to 15 bases. CDR1 is SGHKS, CDR2 YYEKEE, per germline (reference sequence). The CDR3 runs to 14 residues. The CDR3 sequence is CASSPGWGPTEAFF. DNA of the CDR3: TGTGCCAGCAGCCCGGGGTGGGGGCCGACTGAAGCTTTCTTT.

V usage is TRBV6-5 and J usage is TRBJ2-2, with a tentative D call TRBD2 (5 bases). From germline, CDR1 is MNHEY and CDR2 SVGAGI. V lost 1 base to trimming and J lost 1 base, with 7 bases between them. The CDR3 contains 15 residues. The DNA of the CDR3 is TGTGCCAGCAGTTACTTTCGGGAGAACACCGGGGAGCTGTTTTTT. Encoded protein: CASSYFRENTGELFF.

The chain uses TRBV7-9 and TRBJ1-4; unclear D gene. The CDR3 is made up of 13 amino acids. Looked up from germline, CDR1 is SEHNR and CDR2 is FQNEAQ (reference sequence). V was clipped by 0 bases and J by 5 bases, with 4 bases between them. Here the CDR3 reads CASSLAGNEKLFF. The CDR3 DNA reads as TGTGCCAGCAGCTTAGCTGGGAATGAAAAACTGTTTTTT.

This clone came up a few times. The chain is built from TRBV2 and TRBJ1-5; a possible D gene is TRBD1 (6 bases). Germline V lookup: CDR1 SNHLY, CDR2 FYNNEI. Trimming removed 4 bases from V and 8 bases from J, with 12 bases in between. The CDR3 runs 13 residues. The CDR3 here is CASSVSGAKPQHF. The CDR3 nucleotides are TGTGCCAGCAGTGTGTCGGGGGCCAAGCCCCAGCATTTT.

This clone was seen a few times. The V gene is TRBV5-4, the J gene TRBJ2-7; D is possibly TRBD1 or TRBD2 (5 bases each). The germline CDR1 and CDR2 sequences are SGHNT and YYREEE (reference sequence). V gave up 0 bases and J gave up 5 bases, with 9 bases separating them. The CDR3 is made up of 13 amino acids. CDR3 sequence: CASSLGGGDEQYF. The CDR3 coding sequence is TGTGCCAGCAGCTTGGGTGGGGGAGACGAGCAGTACTTC.

The genes are TRBV14 and TRBJ2-3; D unresolved. The CDR3 sequence is 13 residues long. V was pared by 0 bases and J by 5 bases, with 6 bases between. Germline CDR1 reads SGHDN; CDR2 reads FVKESK. CDR3 sequence (DNA): TGTGCCAGCAGCCAAGACTATGGAGATACGCAGTATTTT. It translates to CASSQDYGDTQYF.

In DNA, the CDR3 is TGTGCCAGCAGCTTATCTTCGGTGAACACTGAAGCTTTCTTT. Its protein product is CASSLSSVNTEAFF. The V call is TRBV11-2, the J call TRBJ1-1; D is undetermined. The CDR3 has 14 amino acids. Per germline, CDR1 SGHAT and CDR2 FQNNGV. The V end lost 2 bases, the J end lost 0 bases, and 7 bases lay between the germline ends.

This clone was counted once. V and J are TRBV7-3 and TRBJ1-1, with a tentative D call TRBD1 (6 bases). Germline loops: CDR1 SGHTA, CDR2 FQGTGA. Trimming cost V 0 bases and J 3 bases, with 8 bases left between them. CDR3 length: 14 amino acids. The CDR3 is CASSLTGGDTEAFF. The DNA for the CDR3 is TGTGCCAGCAGCTTAACAGGGGGTGACACTGAAGCTTTCTTT.

This rearrangement joins TRBV6-6 to TRBJ2-1, with TRBD2 matching over 12 bases. The trim removed 2 bases at V and 5 bases at J, leaving 4 bases unmatched. From germline, CDR1 is MNHNY and CDR2 SVGAGI (reference sequence). CDR3 size: 16 residues. The CDR3 reads CASSYPGLAGNNEQFF. CDR3 coding DNA: TGTGCCAGCAGTTACCCCGGACTAGCGGGAAACAATGAGCAGTTCTTC.

The gene calls are TRBV5-5 and TRBJ2-2, with TRBD2 identical over 13 bases. The germline V gene has CDR1 SGHKS and CDR2 YYEKEE (reference sequence). V was pared by 4 bases and J by 5 bases, with 5 bases of the junction left unmatched. The CDR3 has 16 amino acids. The CDR3 here is CASSTGLAGKTGELFF. CDR3 DNA sequence: TGTGCCAGCAGCACGGGACTAGCGGGAAAGACCGGGGAGCTGTTTTTT. Full variable domain (remainder filled in from reference TRBV5-5 and TRBJ2-2): DAGVTQSPTHLIKTRGQQVTLRCSPISGHKSVSWYQQVLGQGPQFIFQYYEKEERGRGNFPDRFSARQFPNYSSELNVNALLLGDSALYLCASSTGLAGKTGELFFGEGSRLTVL.

V is TRBV30 and J is TRBJ1-2; D is unclear. The CDR3 is 13 amino acids. Germline CDR1 and CDR2: GTSNPN and SVGIG (reference sequence). Trimming shortened V by 2 bases and J by 4 bases, and 11 bases separated the two germline ends. The CDR3 DNA reads as TGTGCCTGGAGTTCCCACAGAAGCTATGGCTACACCTTC. Protein sequence: CAWSSHRSYGYTF.

The chain links TRBV5-1 to TRBJ2-3, with D possibly called TRBD1 or TRBD2 (5 bases each). The CDR3 runs 14 residues. Germline V gene data show CDR1 as SGHRS and CDR2 as YFSETQ. The V gene lost 3 bases and the J gene lost 3 bases, with 11 bases spanning the gap. In DNA form, the CDR3 reads TGCGCCAGCAGCTCGGGGCGACTGACAGATACGCAGTATTTT. It encodes CASSSGRLTDTQYF.

This chain connects TRBV5-1 to TRBJ2-2, with D uncertain. This CDR3 has 16 residues. The V gene's germline CDR1 is SGHRS and CDR2 YFSETQ. V was clipped by 0 bases and J by 3 bases, with 12 bases between them. CDR3 sequence: CASSLAAELYTGELFF. The CDR3, as DNA: TGCGCCAGCAGCTTGGCTGCGGAACTTTACACCGGGGAGCTGTTTTTT.

The chain is built from TRBV7-3 and TRBJ2-7, with D unresolved. V was clipped by 2 bases and J by 0 bases, with 5 bases between them. This CDR3 spans 13 amino acids. CDR1 SGHTA and CDR2 FQGTGA come from the germline V gene. The CDR3: CASSLATSYEQYF. CDR3 coding DNA: TGTGCCAGCAGCTTAGCGACCTCCTACGAGCAGTACTTC.

The chain employs TRBV29-1 and TRBJ2-1, with no clear D. Germline values: CDR1 SQVTM, CDR2 ANQGSEA. V was cut by 7 bases and J by 3 bases, with 4 bases left in between. This CDR3 region has 10 residues. CDR3 region: CSAGYNEQFF. The CDR3 coding sequence is TGCAGCGCTGGCTACAATGAGCAGTTCTTC.

This clone was detected a few times. This sequence joins TRBV6-4 and TRBJ2-2; maybe TRBD2 (6 bases). This CDR3 contains 15 residues. Trimming pared 0 bases from V and 1 base from J, leaving 6 bases between. The V gene's germline CDR1 is MRHNA and CDR2 SNTAGT. As DNA, the CDR3 is TGTGCCAGCAGTGACTCGGGAGGGAACACCGGGGAGCTGTTTTTT. It encodes CASSDSGGNTGELFF.

This clone was recorded once. V is TRBV11-2 and J is TRBJ1-2; 8 nucleotides line up with TRBD1. The V gene end was trimmed by 5 bases and the J gene end by 8 bases; junction bases not matched to a gene: 10. CDR1 and CDR2 (germline): SGHAT, FQNNGV. The CDR3 totals 14 residues. CDR3 nucleotide sequence: TGTGCCAGCAGCCCCACTGACAGGGGAAGGGGCTACACCTTC. This sequence encodes CASSPTDRGRGYTF.

This chain connects TRBV18 to TRBJ1-5, with a weak D call TRBD1 (5 bases). This CDR3 contains 18 residues. CDR1 and CDR2 (germline): KGHSH, LQKENI. Trimming stripped 3 bases from V and 1 base from J, with 19 bases between. For the CDR3, the DNA is TGTGCCAGCTCACCGATCCCCCCTAGGGGAGGGAGCAATCAGCCCCAGCATTTT. This encodes CASSPIPPRGGSNQPQHF.

This rearrangement joins TRBV12-5 to TRBJ1-1, with 12 bases aligning to TRBD1. Looked up from germline, CDR1 is LGHNT and CDR2 is FRNRAP. V trimming: 4 bases; J trimming: 5 bases; junction bases outside the gene matches: 8. The CDR3 covers 16 residues. CDR3 nucleotide sequence: TGTGCTAGTGGTTCCACGGGACAGGGGGCTGGAACTGAAGCTTTCTTT. This sequence encodes CASGSTGQGAGTEAFF. The complete variable domain, with remaining parts taken from reference TRBV12-5 and TRBJ1-1, reads DARVTQTPRHKVTEMGQEVTMRCQPILGHNTVFWYRQTMMQGLELLAYFRNRAPLDDSGMPKDRFSAEMPDATLATLKIQPSEPRDSAVYFCASGSTGQGAGTEAFFGQGTRLTVV.